These 3 T cell receptor beta chains came from one sample sequenced in a study of blood T cells in healthy people across ages. Then a second PCR, running roughly 7 to 11 cycles, was carried out with a sample-barcoded 5' primer and a J-beta primer mix. TCRdb passed the 5' RACE reads through MiXCR, listing each CDR3 protein once. The sample includes approximately 790,000 distinct CDR3 sequences, about 59% seen only once; the top ten take 25% to 35%. The specimen sequenced was blood. The receptors here all came from a man aged 25 to 40 in good health.

This chain uses TRBV7-6 with TRBJ1-6; tentatively, D is TRBD1 (5 bases). Germline loops: CDR1 SGHVS, CDR2 FNYEAQ. V lost 1 base to trimming and J lost 3 bases, with 7 bases between them. The CDR3 sequence is 15 residues long. The CDR3 DNA sequence: TGTGCCAGCAGCTTAGGGGGGTACTATAATTCACCCCTCCACTTT. The encoded protein is CASSLGGYYNSPLHF.

CDR3 DNA: TGTGCCACCAGCAGAGATTCAGGGGCGAGAGGGGAGCTGTTTTTT. The encoded protein is CATSRDSGARGELFF. The rearrangement joins TRBV15 to TRBJ2-2; D might be TRBD1 (6 bases). Trimming left V 0 bases short and J 8 bases short, with 13 bases between. Germline V CDR1 and CDR2: LNHNV, YYDKDF (reference sequence). The CDR3 is made up of 15 amino acids. Using reference TRBV15 and TRBJ2-2 for the parts outside the CDR3, the full variable domain is DAMVIQNPRYQVTQFGKPVTLSCSQTLNHNVMYWYQQKSSQAPKLLFHYYDKDFNNEADTPDNFQSRRPNTSFCFLDIRSPGLGDTAMYLCATSRDSGARGELFFGEGSRLTVL.

J is TRBJ2-1 and V is TRBV29-1; TRBD1 or TRBD2 may be the D gene (6 bases each). The germline CDR1 and CDR2 sequences are SQVTM and ANQGSEA. The CDR3 totals 15 residues. V was shortened by 5 bases and J by 3 bases, with 17 bases between the two germline ends. In nucleotides, the CDR3 is TGCAGCGTTAACGGGGGCCTCTGGGACTACAATGAGCAGTTCTTC. Its protein product is CSVNGGLWDYNEQFF.